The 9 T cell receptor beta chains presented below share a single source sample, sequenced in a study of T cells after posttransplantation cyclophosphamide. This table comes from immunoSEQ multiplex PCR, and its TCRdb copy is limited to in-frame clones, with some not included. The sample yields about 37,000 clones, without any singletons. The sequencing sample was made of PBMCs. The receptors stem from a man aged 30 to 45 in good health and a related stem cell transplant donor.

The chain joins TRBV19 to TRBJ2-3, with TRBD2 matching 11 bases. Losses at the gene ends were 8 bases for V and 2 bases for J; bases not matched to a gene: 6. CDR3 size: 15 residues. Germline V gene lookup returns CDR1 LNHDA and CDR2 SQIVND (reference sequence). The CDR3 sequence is CASGKTSGVTDTQYF. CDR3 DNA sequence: TGTGCCAGTGGGAAGACTAGCGGGGTCACAGATACGCAGTATTTT.

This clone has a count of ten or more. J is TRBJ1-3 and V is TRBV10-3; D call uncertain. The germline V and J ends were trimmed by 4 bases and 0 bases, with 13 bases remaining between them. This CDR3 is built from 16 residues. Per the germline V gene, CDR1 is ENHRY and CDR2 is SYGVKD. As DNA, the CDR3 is TGTGCCATCAGTGTCACCCAGCAGGACTCTGGAAACACCATATATTTT. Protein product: CAISVTQQDSGNTIYF.

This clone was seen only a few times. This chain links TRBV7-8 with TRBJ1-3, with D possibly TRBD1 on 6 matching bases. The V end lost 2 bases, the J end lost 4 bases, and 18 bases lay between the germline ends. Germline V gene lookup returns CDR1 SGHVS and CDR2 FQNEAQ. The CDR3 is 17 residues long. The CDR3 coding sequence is TGTGCCAGCAGCTTATATAGGAACAGGGCGAGAGGAAACACCATATATTTT. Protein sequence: CASSLYRNRARGNTIYF.

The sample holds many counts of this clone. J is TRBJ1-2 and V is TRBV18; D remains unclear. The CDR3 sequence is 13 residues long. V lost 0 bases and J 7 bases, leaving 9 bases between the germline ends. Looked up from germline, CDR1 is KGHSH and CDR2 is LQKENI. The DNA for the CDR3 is TGTGCCAGCTCACCACCGTCGAAGGCTGGCTACACCTTC. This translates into CASSPPSKAGYTF.

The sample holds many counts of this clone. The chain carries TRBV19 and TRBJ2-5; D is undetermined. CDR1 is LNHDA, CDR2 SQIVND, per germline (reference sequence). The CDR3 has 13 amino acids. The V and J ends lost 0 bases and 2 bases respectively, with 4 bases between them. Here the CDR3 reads CASSIDTQETQYF. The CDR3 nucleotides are TGTGCCAGTAGTATAGACACACAAGAGACCCAGTACTTC.

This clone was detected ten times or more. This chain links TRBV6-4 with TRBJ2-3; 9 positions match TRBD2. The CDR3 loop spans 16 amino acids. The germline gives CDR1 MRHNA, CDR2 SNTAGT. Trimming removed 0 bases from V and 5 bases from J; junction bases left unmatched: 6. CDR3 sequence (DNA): TGTGCCAGCAGTGACTCGGCGGGGGGGCCGGGAGATACGCAGTATTTT. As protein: CASSDSAGGPGDTQYF.

Written as DNA, the CDR3 is TGTGCCAGCAGTGCCCTGACAGGTTTTGGCGAGACCCAGTACTTC. Translation gives CASSALTGFGETQYF. The chain uses TRBV27 and TRBJ2-5, with D possibly matching TRBD1 (6 bases). CDR3 length: 15 residues. The germline V and J ends were trimmed by 5 bases and 5 bases, with 18 bases remaining between them. Germline V CDR1 and CDR2: MNHEY, SMNVEV (reference sequence).

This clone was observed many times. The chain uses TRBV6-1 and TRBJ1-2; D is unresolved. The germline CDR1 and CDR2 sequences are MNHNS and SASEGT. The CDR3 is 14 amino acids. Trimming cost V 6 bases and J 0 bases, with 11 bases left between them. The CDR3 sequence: CASSPGGTNYGYTF. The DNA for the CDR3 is TGTGCCAGCAGCCCCGGCGGTACTAACTATGGCTACACCTTC.

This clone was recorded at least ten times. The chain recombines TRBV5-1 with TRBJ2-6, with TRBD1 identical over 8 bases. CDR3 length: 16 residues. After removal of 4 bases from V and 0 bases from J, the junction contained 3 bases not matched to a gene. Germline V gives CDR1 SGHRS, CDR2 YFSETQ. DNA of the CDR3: TGCGCCAGCAGCCTCACAGGGGGCTCTGGGGCCAACGTCCTGACTTTC. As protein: CASSLTGGSGANVLTF.